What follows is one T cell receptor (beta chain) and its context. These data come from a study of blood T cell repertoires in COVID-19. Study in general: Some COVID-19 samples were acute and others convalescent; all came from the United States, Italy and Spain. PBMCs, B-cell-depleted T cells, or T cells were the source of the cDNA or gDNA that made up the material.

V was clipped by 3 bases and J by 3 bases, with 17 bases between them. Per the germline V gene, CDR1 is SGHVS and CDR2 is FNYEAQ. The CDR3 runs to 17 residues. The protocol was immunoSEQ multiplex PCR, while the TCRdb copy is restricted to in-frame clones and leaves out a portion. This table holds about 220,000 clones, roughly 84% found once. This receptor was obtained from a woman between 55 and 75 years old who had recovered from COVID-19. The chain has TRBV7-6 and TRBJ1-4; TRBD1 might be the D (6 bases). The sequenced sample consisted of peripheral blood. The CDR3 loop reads CASSLTHVGGPNEKLFF. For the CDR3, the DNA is TGTGCCAGCAGCTTGACGCACGTGGGGGGGCCTAATGAAAAACTGTTTTTT.